Given below is one T cell receptor beta chain in context. This specimen belongs to a study of cytomegalovirus exposure and HLA in healthy donors. About the study: Among the 370 or so donors who were genotyped, approximately 83% fell in the genetic ancestry cluster that is associated with self-reported Caucasian donors.

Amplification used 60 Vbeta primers and 13 Jbeta primers. Sequencing was performed with immunoSEQ multiplex PCR; in TCRdb, only in-frame clones are kept and a portion is missing. Here the sample spans just over 150,000 clones, over 70% being singletons. The origin of this receptor is a woman in her twenties or thirties in good health and CMV-seronegative. Sequenced sample: PBMCs.

The CDR3 here is CASTPLGQGGSEQYF. DNA of the CDR3: TGTGCCAGCACTCCCCTGGGACAGGGGGGGAGCGAGCAGTACTTC. The chain joins TRBV27 to TRBJ2-7; 11 nucleotides align to TRBD1. The CDR3 runs to 15 residues. The germline CDR1 and CDR2 sequences are MNHEY and SMNVEV (reference sequence). V lost 7 bases to trimming and J lost 6 bases; unmatched junction nucleotides: 11.